This is a list of T cell receptor beta chains from one sample in a study of T cells after yellow fever vaccination. TCRdb re-derived calls from the 5' RACE reads in MiXCR, one entry per CDR3 protein. The table lists hundreds of thousands of distinct CDR3 sequences, about a sixth of them singletons, with around 15% in the top ten. The material was PBMCs, obtained 5 to 6 days after the first yellow fever vaccination. The origin of the receptors is a man aged 18 to 30 who received the YFV17D yellow fever vaccine. The CDR3 runs from the conserved cysteine through the conserved F or W. Fields, in order: J gene, clone size, V gene, D gene, CDR3 DNA, CDR3 protein. A D gene is named only where the DNA matches it firmly. Size is omitted from some rows. Given values are once, few, many or a class for expanded clones.

>TRBJ1-1|.|TRBV5-1|.
TGCGCCAGCAGCTTGGTGCCGACGCGAGGCACTGAAGCTTTCTTT
CASSLVPTRGTEAFF
>TRBJ1-4|.|TRBV5-1|.
TGCGCCAGCAGCTTGGCTACAGGGCATGGAGCAACTAATGAAAAACTGTTTTTT
CASSLATGHGATNEKLFF
>TRBJ2-7|.|TRBV20-1|.
TGCAGTGCTAGTCCCGCGGGGCGAACCTACGAGCAGTACTTC
CSASPAGRTYEQYF
>TRBJ1-6|.|TRBV27|.
TGTGCCAGCAGTCCAGGGATCACCTATAATTCATCCCTCCACTTT
CASSPGITYNSSLHF
>TRBJ2-2|.|TRBV9|TRBD2
TGTGCCAGCAGCGTAGGACTAGCGGGGGCCTTTGCCAACACCGGGGAGCTGTTTTTT
CASSVGLAGAFANTGELFF
>TRBJ1-1|few|TRBV12-3/TRBV12-4|.
TGTGCCAGCAGTTCTCCGAGAAGTTTAGTGGCTGAAGCTTTCTTT
CASSSPRSLVAEAFF
>TRBJ2-2|few|TRBV4-3|.
TGCGCCAGCAGCCAAGACCGGGGGCTGAACACCGGGGAGCTGTTTTTT
CASSQDRGLNTGELFF
>TRBJ2-3|many|TRBV5-1|TRBD1
TGCGCCAGCAGCACCTGGACAGGCCGAGATACGCAGTATTTT
CASSTWTGRDTQYF
>TRBJ2-3|few|TRBV12-3/TRBV12-4|TRBD2
TGTGCCAGCAGTTTACAATCTAGCGGGGTAGGGATAGATACGCAGTATTTT
CASSLQSSGVGIDTQYF
>TRBJ2-4|.|TRBV5-1|.
TGCGCCAGCAGCGATGGGGTTGACAGGAGAAACATTCAGTACTTC
CASSDGVDRRNIQYF
>TRBJ2-3|.|TRBV24-1|.
TGTGCCACCAGTGATTTGGCGGTTAGCACAGATACGCAGTATTTT
CATSDLAVSTDTQYF
>TRBJ1-2|.|TRBV20-1|TRBD1
TGCAGTGCTGGGGGACAGTCGGGCTATGGCTACACCTTC
CSAGGQSGYGYTF
>TRBJ2-3|.|TRBV4-2|.
TGTGCCAGCAGCCACCCGGGGAGGTTCTACACAGATACGCAGTATTTT
CASSHPGRFYTDTQYF
>TRBJ1-6|.|TRBV5-6|.
TGTGCCAGCAGCCGGGACGGGGGTGGGCCACCCCTCCACTTT
CASSRDGGGPPLHF
>TRBJ2-3|.|TRBV9|TRBD2
TGTGCCAGCAGCCCCGCGGCGGGGGCAGATACGCAGTATTTT
CASSPAAGADTQYF
>TRBJ2-3|few|TRBV20-1|TRBD2
TGCAGTGCAGAAGAAGCGGGGGAGCTCACAGATACGCAGTATTTT
CSAEEAGELTDTQYF
>TRBJ2-1|.|TRBV5-1|.
TGCGCCAGCAGCTTGGGGGCTTTGGGGGGGCGAGTCAATGAGCAGTTCTTC
CASSLGALGGRVNEQFF
>TRBJ1-1|.|TRBV12-3/TRBV12-4|.
TGTGCCAGCAGTTTCAGGGGCGCGAGGGTTCCTGAAGCTTTCTTT
CASSFRGARVPEAFF
>TRBJ2-3|.|TRBV24-1|TRBD1
TGTGCCACCCTTGGGACAGCCACAGATACGCAGTATTTT
CATLGTATDTQYF
>TRBJ1-2|few|TRBV12-3/TRBV12-4|.
TGTGCCAGCAGTTTAGGCGGCAGGGGAAGGACCTTC
CASSLGGRGRTF
>TRBJ2-3|.|TRBV20-1|TRBD1
TGCAGTGCTAGGATCGGGACAGGTCACACAGATACGCAGTATTTT
CSARIGTGHTDTQYF
>TRBJ2-2|many|TRBV5-5|.
TGTGCCAGCAGCGGGAGGATAGGGGGGAACACCGGGGAGCTGTTTTTT
CASSGRIGGNTGELFF
>TRBJ2-1|.|TRBV5-1|.
TGCGCCAGCTTGAGGTTCGGGGACAATGAGCAGTTCTTC
CASLRFGDNEQFF
>TRBJ1-2|few|TRBV20-1|.
TGCAGTGCTAGGAGTCGGGACACGTATGGCTACACCTTC
CSARSRDTYGYTF
>TRBJ2-1|few|TRBV10-3|.
TGTGCCATCAGCGCAAGCGAGTCCTACAATGAGCAGTTCTTC
CAISASESYNEQFF
>TRBJ1-1|few|TRBV25-1|TRBD1
TGTGCCAGCAGCCCCACAGGGGCGGTCACTGAAGCTTTCTTT
CASSPTGAVTEAFF
>TRBJ1-1|few|TRBV20-1|.
TGCAGTGCTCGGTTAAGGACGGTTACCACTGAAGCTTTCTTT
CSARLRTVTTEAFF
>TRBJ2-5|few|TRBV20-1|TRBD2
TGCAGTGCTAGTGGAATAGCGGGGCACCAAGAGACCCAGTACTTC
CSASGIAGHQETQYF
>TRBJ1-2|many|TRBV6-1|TRBD1
TGTGCCAGCAGCCGCCGACAGGGATATGCCTATGGCTACACCTTC
CASSRRQGYAYGYTF
>TRBJ2-2|.|TRBV29-1|TRBD1
TGCAGCGGAAGACAGGGTGGTGGCAACACCGGGGAGCTGTTTTTT
CSGRQGGGNTGELFF
>TRBJ2-7|few|TRBV20-1|TRBD1
TGCAGTGCTACGACAGGGACCTTCTACGAGCAGTACTTC
CSATTGTFYEQYF
>TRBJ2-3|few|TRBV20-1|TRBD1
TGCAGTGCCAGGGTGGGACAGGACACAGATACGCAGTATTTT
CSARVGQDTDTQYF
>TRBJ2-6|.|TRBV5-1|TRBD2
TGCGCCAGCAGCCAGGGACTAGCGGGGTCCTCTGGGGCCAACGTCCTGACTTTC
CASSQGLAGSSGANVLTF
>TRBJ2-4|few|TRBV28|.
TGTGCCAGCAGTTATGGGGAGATTCAGTACTTC
CASSYGEIQYF
>TRBJ2-7|.|TRBV7-2|.
TGTGCCAGCAGCTTAAGCCAGGGTCCGTACGAGCAGTACTTC
CASSLSQGPYEQYF
>TRBJ1-6|few|TRBV7-2|.
TGTGCCAGCAGTACCCAACAGGGTGTAATGAGTTCACCCCTCCACTTT
CASSTQQGVMSSPLHF
>TRBJ1-6|.|TRBV4-1|.
TGCGCCAGCAGCCCGGGGGGCTCCGGGGGCGGCTATAATTCACCCCTCCACTTT
CASSPGGSGGGYNSPLHF
>TRBJ2-5|few|TRBV5-1|.
TGCGCCAGCAGCCATGGGACTCTCCAAGAGACCCAGTACTTC
CASSHGTLQETQYF
>TRBJ1-1|.|TRBV6-5|.
TGTGCCAGCAGTTACTACGGACAGCTCCAGATGAACACTGAAGCTTTCTTT
CASSYYGQLQMNTEAFF
>TRBJ2-5|.|TRBV27|.
TGTGCCAGCAGTCGAAGACAGAGCAGTGAGACCCAGTACTTC
CASSRRQSSETQYF